The rows below give T cell receptor beta chains drawn from one sample of a study of control samples from healthy donors and cancer patients. Clones were sequenced by immunoSEQ multiplex PCR, and TCRdb holds only the in-frame ones, with some missing. This table has 75,000 to 90,000 clones, 70% to 90% appearing once. The specimen was blood. The receptors shown here come from a man in his fifties or sixties in good health. Each CDR3 is given with its conserved first and last residue. A D gene is named only where the DNA matches it firmly. Not every row has a clone size; where given, it reads once, few, many or a size class.

j_call d_call v_call clone_size cdr3_aa cdr3_nt
TRBJ2-7 - TRBV30 - CAWSRASQGTSYEQYF TGTGCCTGGAGTAGAGCTTCTCAGGGAACCTCCTACGAGCAGTACTTC
TRBJ2-7 TRBD2 TRBV3-1/TRBV3-2 - CASSPSGGTYEQYF TGTGCCAGCAGTCCTAGCGGGGGAACGTACGAGCAGTACTTC
TRBJ2-7 TRBD2 TRBV5-5 - CASLLNGLAGGAYEQYF TGTGCCAGCCTTCTAAATGGGCTAGCGGGGGGCGCCTACGAGCAGTACTTC
TRBJ2-2 - TRBV5-1 - CASRPLNTGELFF TGCGCCAGCAGACCTTTAAACACCGGGGAGCTGTTTTTT
TRBJ2-7 TRBD2 TRBV29-1 - CSVLTSGAGNEQYF TGCAGCGTGCTGACTAGCGGGGCGGGAAACGAGCAGTACTTC
TRBJ2-5 TRBD2 TRBV4-2 - CASSRGTSGETQYF TGTGCCAGCAGCCGCGGGACTAGCGGGGAGACCCAGTACTTC
TRBJ1-1 - TRBV30 - CAWSARLISDTEAFF TGTGCCTGGAGTGCACGGTTAATATCGGACACTGAAGCTTTCTTT
TRBJ1-4 TRBD1 TRBV6-5 - CASSKGTGIEKLFF TGTGCCAGCAGCAAAGGGACAGGGATTGAAAAACTGTTTTTT
TRBJ1-1 - TRBV10-3 - CAISATSRGTEAFF TGTGCCATCAGTGCTACGAGCCGGGGCACTGAAGCTTTCTTT
TRBJ1-5 - TRBV19 - CASSRGDRKGQPQHF TGTGCCAGTAGTAGAGGCGACAGGAAAGGACAGCCCCAGCATTTT
TRBJ2-1 - TRBV9 - CASSVASSSYNEQFF TGTGCCAGCAGCGTCGCCTCGAGCTCCTACAATGAGCAGTTCTTC
TRBJ2-7 - TRBV7-6 - CASSLEVAYEQYF TGTGCCAGCAGCTTAGAAGTGGCCTACGAGCAGTACTTC
TRBJ2-1 TRBD2 TRBV4-1 - CASSQDRASGDPSYNEQFF TGCGCCAGCAGCCAAGATCGGGCTAGCGGGGACCCCTCCTACAATGAGCAGTTCTTC
TRBJ1-1 - TRBV11-2 - CASSLVAGEAFF TGTGCCAGCAGCTTAGTGGCAGGGGAAGCTTTCTTT
TRBJ2-7 - TRBV7-2 - CASSLPQFYEQYF TGTGCCAGCAGCTTACCCCAATTCTACGAGCAGTACTTC
TRBJ2-3 - TRBV4-1 - CASSRTWGSTDTQYF TGCGCCAGCAGCCGGACATGGGGGAGCACAGATACGCAGTATTTT
TRBJ2-3 - TRBV30 - CAWSLWGVDTDTQYF TGTGCCTGGAGTTTGTGGGGGGTAGACACAGATACGCAGTATTTT
TRBJ1-1 - TRBV29-1 - CSVGLRTLGAFF TGCAGCGTCGGCTTAAGAACCCTAGGGGCTTTCTTT
TRBJ1-6 - TRBV30 once CAWMNEYNSPLHF TGTGCCTGGATGAACGAGTATAATTCACCCCTCCACTTT
TRBJ2-3 TRBD2 TRBV3-1/TRBV3-2 - CASSHRRAGGRTDTQYF TGTGCCAGCAGCCACCGTAGGGCGGGGGGCAGGACAGATACGCAGTATTTT
TRBJ2-7 - TRBV9 once CASSVGQPYEQYF TGTGCCAGCAGCGTAGGACAGCCCTACGAGCAGTACTTC
TRBJ2-1 - TRBV4-1 - CASSRQPARIYSYNEQFF TGCGCCAGCAGCCGTCAGCCGGCCCGGATTTACTCCTACAATGAGCAGTTCTTC
TRBJ2-7 - TRBV6-6 - CASSRRDLTYEQYF TGTGCCAGCAGTAGACGGGACCTCACCTACGAGCAGTACTTC
TRBJ2-1 - TRBV10-3 - CATYVGRGHRYNEQFF TGTGCCACCTATGTGGGGAGAGGACACCGATACAATGAGCAGTTCTTC
TRBJ2-1 - TRBV7-9 - CASSDLRHNEQFF TGTGCCAGCAGCGATCTCAGGCACAATGAGCAGTTCTTC
TRBJ1-2 - TRBV27 - CASSSLGQGEAYGYTF TGTGCCAGCAGTTCCCTCGGGCAGGGCGAGGCCTATGGCTACACCTTC
TRBJ2-1 TRBD1 TRBV4-3 - CASSQDTGASYNEQFF TGCGCCAGCAGCCAAGATACAGGGGCATCCTACAATGAGCAGTTCTTC
TRBJ1-2 TRBD1 TRBV6-1 - CASSDRSGTGGIYGYTF TGTGCCAGCAGTGATCGATCGGGGACAGGGGGCATCTATGGCTACACCTTC
TRBJ2-2 - TRBV2 - CASTIMVGPGELFF TGTGCCAGCACCATTATGGTAGGGCCCGGGGAGCTGTTTTTT
TRBJ2-7 - TRBV11-1 - CASSSRPGVYEQYF TGTGCCAGCAGCTCCCGGCCGGGGGTCTACGAGCAGTACTTC
TRBJ2-7 TRBD2 TRBV5-1 few CASSWSGGAYEQYF TGCGCCAGCAGCTGGAGCGGGGGGGCCTACGAGCAGTACTTC
TRBJ1-6 - TRBV5-1 - CASSLEVQGLGSPLHF TGCGCCAGCAGCTTGGAAGTACAGGGTTTGGGTTCACCCCTCCACTTT
TRBJ1-1 - TRBV11-2 - CASSLGPNEAFF TGTGCCAGCAGCTTAGGTCCAAATGAAGCTTTCTTT
TRBJ1-1 - TRBV9 - CASSVGRDWENTEAFF TGTGCCAGCAGCGTAGGCCGGGACTGGGAGAACACTGAAGCTTTCTTT
TRBJ2-3 TRBD1 TRBV19 - CATRDRGRDTQYF TGTGCCACCCGGGACAGGGGGAGGGATACGCAGTATTTT
TRBJ1-3 - TRBV30 - CAWSHSGATGNTIYF TGTGCCTGGAGTCACTCGGGGGCTACTGGAAACACCATATATTTT
TRBJ2-5 TRBD2 TRBV18 - CASSPLAGSGETQYF TGTGCCAGCTCACCACTAGCGGGGTCGGGTGAGACCCAGTACTTC
TRBJ2-1 TRBD1 TRBV18 - CASSQGTGTNEQFF TGTGCCAGCTCACAGGGGACAGGAACGAATGAGCAGTTCTTC
TRBJ2-1 TRBD1 TRBV15 once CATSSGQVVNEQFF TGTGCCACCAGCAGCGGACAGGTGGTGAATGAGCAGTTCTTC
TRBJ1-6 - TRBV4-3 few CASSQAPGWSSPLHF TGCGCCAGCAGCCAAGCCCCGGGATGGAGTTCACCCCTCCACTTT
TRBJ1-1 - TRBV6-6 - CASSYSEGTEAFF TGTGCCAGCAGTTACTCGGAGGGGACTGAAGCTTTCTTT
TRBJ1-1 TRBD1 TRBV9 - CASSPRDRDTEAFF TGTGCCAGCAGCCCGAGGGACAGGGACACTGAAGCTTTCTTT
TRBJ1-6 - TRBV13 - CASSLGRSSYNSPLHF TGTGCCAGCAGCTTAGGCCGCAGCTCCTATAATTCACCCCTCCACTTT
TRBJ1-2 - TRBV7-9 once CASSLVAANYGYTF TGTGCCAGCAGCTTAGTGGCAGCAAACTATGGCTACACCTTC
TRBJ2-5 TRBD2 TRBV5-1 - CASSLKLAGGAWETQYF TGCGCCAGCAGCTTGAAACTAGCGGGGGGGGCATGGGAGACCCAGTACTTC
TRBJ1-4 TRBD1 TRBV6-1 - CASSVLEGAATNEKLFF TGTGCCAGCAGTGTCCTTGAGGGGGCCGCAACTAATGAAAAACTGTTTTTT
TRBJ2-2 - TRBV4-1 - CASSRRLLGFPAPNTGELFF TGCGCCAGCAGCCGGAGATTATTGGGTTTCCCGGCCCCGAACACCGGGGAGCTGTTTTTT
TRBJ2-3 - TRBV6-2/TRBV6-3 - CASSYSGYRLTGDDTQYF TGTGCCAGCAGTTACTCAGGTTACAGACTTACCGGGGATGATACGCAGTATTTT
TRBJ1-1 - TRBV4-1 - CASSPQIRNSNTEAFF TGCGCCAGCAGCCCCCAGATACGGAACAGTAACACTGAAGCTTTCTTT
TRBJ1-1 - TRBV9 once CASSVGTEYTEAFF TGTGCCAGCAGCGTAGGGACAGAGTACACTGAAGCTTTCTTT
TRBJ2-4 - TRBV12-5 - CASGLNFAKNIQYF TGTGCTAGTGGTTTGAACTTTGCCAAAAACATTCAGTACTTC
TRBJ2-1 - TRBV5-1 - CASSLAQGRGTAQFF TGCGCCAGCAGCTTGGCGCAGGGTCGCGGGACAGCTCAGTTCTTC
TRBJ1-6 TRBD1 TRBV19 - CASTGESGQGLRYSPLHF TGTGCCAGTACGGGGGAATCGGGACAGGGACTGCGGTATTCACCCCTCCACTTT
TRBJ1-1 TRBD1 TRBV2 - CATGGRGQPNTEAFF TGTGCCACCGGGGGACGGGGACAGCCTAACACTGAAGCTTTCTTT
TRBJ1-1 - TRBV21-1 - CASSPGFGDTEAFF TGTGCCAGCAGCCCGGGGTTTGGGGACACTGAAGCTTTCTTT
TRBJ2-2 - TRBV7-6 - CASSPLGGANTGELFF TGTGCCAGCAGCCCCCTGGGGGGCGCGAACACCGGGGAGCTGTTTTTT